The 4 T cell receptor beta chains listed next were all sequenced from one sample in a study of shared clonotypes between healthy human individuals. Method: immunoSEQ multiplex PCR; TCRdb's copy keeps in-frame clones and lacks some. Here the sample spans 2.3 million or so clones, more than 80% being singletons. The sample consisted of naive CD4+ T cells from PBMCs. As for subset: CD45RA+ positively selected. These receptors were obtained from a man younger than 35 in good health. Some clones in this sample may be carry-over from other donors' samples.

This rearrangement joins TRBV5-1 to TRBJ2-7, with a tentative D call TRBD2 (5 bases). CDR3 length: 15 amino acids. Trimming pared 0 bases from V and 5 bases from J, leaving 15 bases between. Germline-derived CDR1 and CDR2 are SGHRS and YFSETQ. CDR3 protein: CASSLVSTRLNEQYF. Here the CDR3 DNA reads TGCGCCAGCAGCTTGGTATCCACGAGACTAAACGAGCAGTACTTC.

The CDR3 DNA follows: TGCAGCGCCCATCCCTTGGGGGGAGCTAGCGGGGAGACCCAGTACTTC. This translates into CSAHPLGGASGETQYF. The V call is TRBV29-1, the J call TRBJ2-5, with 8 nucleotides matching TRBD2. This CDR3 spans 16 amino acids. V lost 7 bases to trimming and J lost 5 bases; unmatched junction nucleotides: 18. Germline V gene sequence: CDR1 SQVTM, CDR2 ANQGSEA.

The gene calls are TRBV9 and TRBJ2-3, with 10 bases that match TRBD2. Trimming took 5 bases from V and 5 from J; bases not matched to a gene: 5. The CDR3 has 14 residues. Per germline, CDR1 SGDLS and CDR2 YYNGEE. In DNA, the CDR3 is TGTGCCAGCAGTCTAGCGGGAGCCTTAGATACGCAGTATTTT. Translation: CASSLAGALDTQYF.

This chain links TRBV4-1 with TRBJ1-1; D possibly corresponds to TRBD1 (5 bases). Trimming took 3 bases from V and 5 from J, leaving 16 bases between them. This CDR3 has 15 residues. Germline V gene data show CDR1 as MGHRA and CDR2 as YSYEKL. CDR3 amino acids: CASSQGWWGGTEAFF. In DNA, the CDR3 is TGCGCCAGCAGCCAGGGATGGTGGGGGGGGACTGAAGCTTTCTTT.